The source of this T cell receptor (beta chain) is a study of response to subunit inactivated influenza vaccine. Study results and limitations: Authors suggested each seasonal influenza vaccination recruits few new T cells.

Regarding this clonotype: Its antigen remains unknown.

The V gene end was trimmed by 5 bases and the J gene end by 8 bases; junction bases not matched to a gene: 13. The CDR3 contains 16 residues. CDR1 and CDR2 (germline): MNHEY, SVGEGT. TCRdb re-called the RT-PCR reads with MiXCR, one entry per CDR3 protein. This table has around 750,000 distinct CDR3 sequences, over 20% appearing once. Sequencing was performed on PBMCs from blood, taken approximately 5 days after vaccination. The source is a man between 45 and 60 years old who received an inactivated influenza vaccine. This chain joins TRBV6-2 or TRBV6-3 and TRBJ2-1, with 9 bases fitting TRBD2. CDR3 in DNA: TGTGCCAGCAGTCGTCAACTAGCGGGTCCAGGTCATGAGCAGTTCTTC. Translation: CASSRQLAGPGHEQFF.